This entry is about one T cell receptor beta chain. Antigen: not known. The source of the sample is a study of cytomegalovirus exposure and HLA in healthy donors. The CDR3 totals 14 residues. After removal of 5 bases from V and 3 bases from J, the junction contained 5 bases not matched to a gene. Germline V gives CDR1 SGHKS, CDR2 YYEKEE (reference sequence). Study outcomes and limitations: A missense variant in DCLRE1C was later tied to TCR beta V- and J-gene trimming.

PCR involved 60 Vbeta and 13 Jbeta primers. Assay: immunoSEQ multiplex PCR; the TCRdb copy retains only in-frame clones and omits some. Of 100,000 to 150,000 clones listed, more than 70% were seen once; the top ten hold roughly 15%. V is TRBV5-5 and J is TRBJ1-2; 9 nucleotides match TRBD1. The TCR originated in a man aged 45 to 65 in good health and CMV-seropositive. The sequenced material came from PBMCs. The CDR3 DNA is TGTGCCAGCAGTCCCGGGACAGGGCACTATGGCTACACCTTC. This codes for CASSPGTGHYGYTF.